This record looks at one T cell receptor beta chain sequence and its context. Its antigen remains unknown. This CDR3 is 11 amino acids long. With 3 bases clipped from V and 11 bases from J, the junction kept 1 base outside the gene matches. Germline loops: CDR1 SGHTA, CDR2 FQGNSA. Expressed TCRB transcripts got sequenced, as all isolated RNA was reverse transcribed. Assay used: immunoSEQ multiplex PCR; TCRdb lists only in-frame clones, some missing. Among about 340,000 clones listed, about 14% were seen once. This sample was included in a study of beta chain features in type 1 diabetes. Turning to the study itself: Age and gender were similar between patients and healthy donors, as were cell yields. Study-level findings and limits: In all four CD4+ subsets, TCRB CDR3 length was significantly, moderately reduced in type 1 diabetes.

The V gene is TRBV7-2, the J gene TRBJ2-3; 8 bases align to TRBD1. The sample taken for sequencing was naive CD4+ T cells from blood. This receptor was taken from a woman under 30 with type 1 diabetes. The CDR3 sequence is CASSFGQGQYF. The CDR3 DNA reads as TGTGCCAGCAGCTTCGGACAGGGGCAGTATTTT.